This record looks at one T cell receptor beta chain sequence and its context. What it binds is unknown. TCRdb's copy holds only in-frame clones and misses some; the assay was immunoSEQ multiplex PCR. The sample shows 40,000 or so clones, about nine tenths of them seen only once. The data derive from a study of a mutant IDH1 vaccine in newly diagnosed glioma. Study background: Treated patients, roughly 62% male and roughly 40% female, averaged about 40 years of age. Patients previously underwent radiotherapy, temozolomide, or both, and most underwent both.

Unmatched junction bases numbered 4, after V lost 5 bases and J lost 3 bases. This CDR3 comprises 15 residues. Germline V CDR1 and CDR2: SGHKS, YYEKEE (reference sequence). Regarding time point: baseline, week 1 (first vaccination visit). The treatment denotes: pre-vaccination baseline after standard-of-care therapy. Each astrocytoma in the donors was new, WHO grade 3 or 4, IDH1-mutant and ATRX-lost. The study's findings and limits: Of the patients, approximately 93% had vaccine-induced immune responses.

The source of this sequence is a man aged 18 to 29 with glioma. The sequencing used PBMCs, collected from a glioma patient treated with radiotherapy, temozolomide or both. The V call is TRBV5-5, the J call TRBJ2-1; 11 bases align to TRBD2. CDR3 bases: TGTGCCAGCAGTACCGGGACTAGCGGCTACAATGAGCAGTTCTTC. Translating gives CASSTGTSGYNEQFF.